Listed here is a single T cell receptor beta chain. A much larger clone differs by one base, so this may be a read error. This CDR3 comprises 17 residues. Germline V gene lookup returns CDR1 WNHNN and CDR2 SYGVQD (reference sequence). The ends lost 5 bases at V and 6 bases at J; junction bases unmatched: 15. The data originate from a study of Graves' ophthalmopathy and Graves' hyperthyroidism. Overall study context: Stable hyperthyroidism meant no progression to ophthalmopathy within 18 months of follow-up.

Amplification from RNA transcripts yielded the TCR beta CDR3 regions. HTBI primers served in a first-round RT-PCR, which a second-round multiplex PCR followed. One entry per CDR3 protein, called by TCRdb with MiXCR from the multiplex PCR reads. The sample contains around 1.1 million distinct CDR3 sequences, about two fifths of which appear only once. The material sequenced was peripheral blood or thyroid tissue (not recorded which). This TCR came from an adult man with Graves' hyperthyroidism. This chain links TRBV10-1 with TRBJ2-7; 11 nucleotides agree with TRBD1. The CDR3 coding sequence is TGCGCCAGCAGTCAAAGTCCTTGGACAGGGGGCGACCTCGAGCAGTACTTC. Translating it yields CASSQSPWTGGDLEQYF.